A selection of T cell receptor beta chains follows, all from one sample in a study of T-cell reconstitution after alpha-beta-depleted transplantation in children. TCRdb re-called the PCR reads through MiXCR, storing one row per CDR3 protein. In the table there are approximately 980,000 distinct CDR3 sequences, about 29% of which are singletons. The specimen was PBMCs, mostly from graft donor cells, collected 360 days after TCRalphabeta/CD19-depleted stem cell transplant. The origin of the receptors is a boy younger than two who had a stem cell transplant for SCID, so the T cells may come from the graft donor. The CDR3 runs from the conserved cysteine through the conserved F or W. A D gene is named only where the DNA matches it firmly. Where a row states a size, it is once, few, many or the class of an expanded clone; other rows omit it.

TRBJ2-5,TRBV10-3,TRBD2,few,TGTGCCATCAGTGAGTCGGGTCTAGCGGTAAATCTCCAGTACTTC,CAISESGLAVNLQYF
TRBJ2-5,TRBV5-1,-,-,TGCGCCAGCAGCTTGGACCCCGGCAGCACCCAAGAGACCCAGTACTTC,CASSLDPGSTQETQYF
TRBJ2-5,TRBV7-8,-,-,TGTGCCAGCAGCTCGACCCGTCTAGCGACCCAGTACTTC,CASSSTRLATQYF
TRBJ2-5,TRBV12-3/TRBV12-4,-,few,TGTGCCAGCACCCCCCCGTACGGGACCCAGTACTTC,CASTPPYGTQYF
TRBJ2-2,TRBV12-3/TRBV12-4,-,few,TGTGCCAGCAGTTTTGGGCTAGCAGGGGAGCTGTTTTTT,CASSFGLAGELFF
TRBJ2-5,TRBV5-8,TRBD1,-,TGTGCCAGCAGCTCGAATCCGGGACAGGGGATCCAAGAGACCCAGTACTTC,CASSSNPGQGIQETQYF
TRBJ2-3,TRBV5-1,-,few,TGCGCCAGCAGAAGACAACCCACAGATACGCAGTATTTT,CASRRQPTDTQYF
TRBJ2-5,TRBV4-2,-,few,TGTGCCAGCAGCCCCTGGACAGTCGCACAAGAGACCCAGTACTTC,CASSPWTVAQETQYF
TRBJ2-5,TRBV7-8,-,-,TGTGCCAGCAGCCCGATTCGCGGTGAAGAGACCCAGTACTTC,CASSPIRGEETQYF
TRBJ2-5,TRBV20-1,-,-,TGCAGTGCTATAGTGGAGACCCAGTACTTC,CSAIVETQYF
TRBJ1-5,TRBV12-3/TRBV12-4,-,many,TGTGCCAGCAGTTTCGGACCTAATCAGCCCCAGCATTTT,CASSFGPNQPQHF
TRBJ1-2,TRBV7-9,-,-,TGTGCCAGCAGCCCACTGGGCTACACCTTC,CASSPLGYTF
TRBJ1-2,TRBV7-2,-,-,TGTGCCAGCAGCTTACTAGGGAATGGTGGCTACACCTTC,CASSLLGNGGYTF
TRBJ1-1,TRBV6-5,-,-,TGTGCCAGCAGTTACTCGAGCCGGATGAGAACTGAAGCTTTCTTT,CASSYSSRMRTEAFF
TRBJ1-1,TRBV12-3/TRBV12-4,-,few,TGTGCCAATACAGAATTGAACACTGAAGCTTTCTTT,CANTELNTEAFF
TRBJ2-1,TRBV5-6,-,few,TGTGCCAGCAGCCTGAGGGGTGGAATCTTCAACAATGAGCAGTTCTTC,CASSLRGGIFNNEQFF
TRBJ1-1,TRBV4-2,-,-,TGTGCCAGCAGCCAAGCACATGAAGGGGTGAGCACTGAAGCTTTCTTT,CASSQAHEGVSTEAFF
TRBJ2-5,TRBV12-3/TRBV12-4,-,-,TGTGCCAGCAGATACGGGGGGCCCTGGGAGACCCAGTACTTC,CASRYGGPWETQYF
TRBJ1-3,TRBV12-3/TRBV12-4,-,-,TGTGCCAGCAGCCGAAATGGCAAAAACACCATATATTTT,CASSRNGKNTIYF
TRBJ2-5,TRBV20-1,-,few,TGCAGCGGTATGGACGGGGGCAAGAAGACCCAGTACTTC,CSGMDGGKKTQYF
TRBJ2-1,TRBV15,TRBD1,-,TGTGCCACCAGCACCGGGACAGGCCTCAATGAGCAGTTCTTC,CATSTGTGLNEQFF
TRBJ2-7,TRBV27,TRBD2,-,TGTGCCAGTGGACTAGCGAGCTCCTACGAGCAGTACTTC,CASGLASSYEQYF
TRBJ2-4,TRBV7-2,-,few,-,CASSMVGTGSPFRYF
TRBJ1-3,TRBV3-1,-,-,TGTGCCAGCAGCCCGGACGGGCCTGGAAACACCATATATTTT,CASSPDGPGNTIYF
TRBJ2-7,TRBV5-1,-,-,TGCGCCAGCAGCCCGGGAGCCCAGAGGATCTCCGAGCAGTACTTC,CASSPGAQRISEQYF
TRBJ2-7,TRBV28,TRBD1,many,TGTGCCAGCAGTTACTCCGGGACAGGGGGAGGCGAGCAGTACTTC,CASSYSGTGGGEQYF
TRBJ2-2,TRBV10-3,TRBD1,many,TGTGCCATCAGTGACAGGGGGCCCGGGGAGCTGTTTTTT,CAISDRGPGELFF
TRBJ1-2,TRBV7-2,-,many,TGTGCCAGCAGCATGGGACCGGGGGGCTACACCTTC,CASSMGPGGYTF
TRBJ2-1,TRBV4-3,TRBD1,many,TGCGCCAGCAGCCACCTTCCGGGACAGGGTGGCCACAATGAGCAGTTCTTC,CASSHLPGQGGHNEQFF
TRBJ2-7,TRBV4-2,TRBD2,-,TGTGCCAGCAGCCAATCACTAGCGGGGCTGTCCTACGAGCAGTACTTC,CASSQSLAGLSYEQYF
TRBJ2-7,TRBV7-2,-,-,TGTGCCAGCAGCTTACAAAGGCTAAACGAGCAGTACTTC,CASSLQRLNEQYF
TRBJ1-1,TRBV20-1,-,-,TGCACCCGGGGGGGTGAAGCTTTCTTT,CTRGGEAFF
TRBJ2-1,TRBV11-2,-,-,TGTGCCAGCAGCAAGTACGACGGGGGGCGCATAGACGAGCAGTTCTTC,CASSKYDGGRIDEQFF
TRBJ2-7,TRBV20-1,-,-,TGCAGTGCTACCGGGGACGGCCCTTCCTACGAGCAGTACTTC,CSATGDGPSYEQYF